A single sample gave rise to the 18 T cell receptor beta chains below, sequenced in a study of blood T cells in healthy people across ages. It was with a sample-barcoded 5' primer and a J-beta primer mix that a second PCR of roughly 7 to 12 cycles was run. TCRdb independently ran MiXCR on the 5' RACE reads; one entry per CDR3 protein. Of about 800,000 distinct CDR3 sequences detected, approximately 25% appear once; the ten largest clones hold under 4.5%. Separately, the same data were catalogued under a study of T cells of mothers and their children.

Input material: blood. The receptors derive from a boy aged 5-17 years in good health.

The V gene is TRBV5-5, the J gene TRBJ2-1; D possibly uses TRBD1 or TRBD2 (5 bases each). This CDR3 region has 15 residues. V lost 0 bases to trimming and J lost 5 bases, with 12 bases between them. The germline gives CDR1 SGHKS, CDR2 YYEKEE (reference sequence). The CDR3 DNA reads TGTGCCAGCAGCTTGGAGGGGATGGGGGACAATGAGCAGTTCTTC. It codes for CASSLEGMGDNEQFF.

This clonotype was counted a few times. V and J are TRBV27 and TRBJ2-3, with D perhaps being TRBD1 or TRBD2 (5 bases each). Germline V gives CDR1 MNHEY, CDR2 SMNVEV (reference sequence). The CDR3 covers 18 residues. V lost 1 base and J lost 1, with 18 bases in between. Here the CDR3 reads CASSLLGPTLKGTDTQYF. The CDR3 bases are TGTGCCAGCAGTTTATTGGGACCCACGTTAAAGGGCACAGATACGCAGTATTTT.

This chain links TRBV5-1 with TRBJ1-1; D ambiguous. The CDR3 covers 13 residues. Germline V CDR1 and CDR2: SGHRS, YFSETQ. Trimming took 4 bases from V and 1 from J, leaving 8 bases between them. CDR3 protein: CASSEEPNTEAFF. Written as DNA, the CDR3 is TGCGCCAGCAGCGAGGAGCCGAACACTGAAGCTTTCTTT.

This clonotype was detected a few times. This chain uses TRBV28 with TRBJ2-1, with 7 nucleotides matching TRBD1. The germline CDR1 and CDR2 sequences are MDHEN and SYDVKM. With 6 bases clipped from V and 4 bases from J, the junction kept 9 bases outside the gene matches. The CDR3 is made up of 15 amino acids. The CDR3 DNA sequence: TGTGCCAGCAGCAAAACATACAGGGGATACAATGAGCAGTTCTTC. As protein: CASSKTYRGYNEQFF.

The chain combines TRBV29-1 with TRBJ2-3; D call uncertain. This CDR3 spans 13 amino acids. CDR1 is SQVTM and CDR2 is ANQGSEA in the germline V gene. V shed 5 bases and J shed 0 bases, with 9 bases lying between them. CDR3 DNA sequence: TGCAGCGTTTCCACGGGCAGCACAGATACGCAGTATTTT. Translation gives CSVSTGSTDTQYF.

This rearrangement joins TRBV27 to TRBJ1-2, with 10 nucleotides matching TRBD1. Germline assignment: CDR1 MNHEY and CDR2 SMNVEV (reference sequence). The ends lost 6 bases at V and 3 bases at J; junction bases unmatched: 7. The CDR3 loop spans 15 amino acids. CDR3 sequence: CASSTRQGAHYGYTF. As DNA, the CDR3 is TGTGCCAGCAGCACCCGACAGGGGGCCCACTATGGCTACACCTTC.

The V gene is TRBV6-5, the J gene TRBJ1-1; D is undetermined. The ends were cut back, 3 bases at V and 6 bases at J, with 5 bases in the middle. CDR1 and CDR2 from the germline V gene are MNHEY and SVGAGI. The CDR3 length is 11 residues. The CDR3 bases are TGTGCCAGCAGTTATCTCGCTGAAGCTTTCTTT. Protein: CASSYLAEAFF.

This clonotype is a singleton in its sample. The CDR3: CASTSYRGGAAEYNEQFF. CDR3 sequence (DNA): TGTGCCAGCACCTCATACAGGGGTGGCGCCGCCGAGTACAATGAGCAGTTCTTC. The rearrangement joins TRBV28 to TRBJ2-1, with 7 bases matching TRBD1. The ends lost 7 bases at V and 4 bases at J; junction bases unmatched: 19. In germline, CDR1 is MDHEN, CDR2 SYDVKM. The CDR3 has 18 residues.

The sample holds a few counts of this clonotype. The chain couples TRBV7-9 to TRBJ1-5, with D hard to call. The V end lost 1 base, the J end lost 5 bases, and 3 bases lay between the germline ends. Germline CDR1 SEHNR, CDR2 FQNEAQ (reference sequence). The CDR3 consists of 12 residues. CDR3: CASSLVDQPQHF. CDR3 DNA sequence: TGTGCCAGCAGCTTAGTCGATCAGCCCCAGCATTTT. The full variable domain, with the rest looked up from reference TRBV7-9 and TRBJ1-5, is DTGVSQNPRHKITKRGQNVTFRCDPISEHNRLYWYRQTLGQGPEFLTYFQNEAQLEKSRLLSDRFSAERPKGSFSTLEIQRTEQGDSAMYLCASSLVDQPQHFGDGTRLSIL.

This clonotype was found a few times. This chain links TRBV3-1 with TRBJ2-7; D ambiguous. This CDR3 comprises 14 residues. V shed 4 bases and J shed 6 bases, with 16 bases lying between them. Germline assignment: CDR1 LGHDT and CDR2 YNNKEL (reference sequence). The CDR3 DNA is TGTGCCAGCAGCCGTTCAAACGGTCTCATCGAGCAGTACTTC. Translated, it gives CASSRSNGLIEQYF.

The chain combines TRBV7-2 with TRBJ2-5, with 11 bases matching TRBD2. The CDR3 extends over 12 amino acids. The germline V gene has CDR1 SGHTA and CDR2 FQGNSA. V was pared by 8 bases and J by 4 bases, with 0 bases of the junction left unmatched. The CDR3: CASGLAGETQYF. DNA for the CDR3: TGTGCCAGCGGACTAGCGGGAGAGACCCAGTACTTC.

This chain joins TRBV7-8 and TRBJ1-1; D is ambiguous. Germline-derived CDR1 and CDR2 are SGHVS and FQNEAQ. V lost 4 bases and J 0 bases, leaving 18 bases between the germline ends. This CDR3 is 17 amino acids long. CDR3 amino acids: CASSSTQGSLMNTEAFF. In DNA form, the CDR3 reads TGTGCCAGCAGCTCGACCCAAGGGTCTCTCATGAACACTGAAGCTTTCTTT.

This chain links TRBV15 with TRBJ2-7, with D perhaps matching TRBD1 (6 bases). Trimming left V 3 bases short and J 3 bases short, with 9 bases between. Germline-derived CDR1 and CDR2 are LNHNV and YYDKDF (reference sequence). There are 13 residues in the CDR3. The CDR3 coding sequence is TGTGCCACCAGCAGCCGGGACAACTACGAGCAGTACTTC. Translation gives CATSSRDNYEQYF.

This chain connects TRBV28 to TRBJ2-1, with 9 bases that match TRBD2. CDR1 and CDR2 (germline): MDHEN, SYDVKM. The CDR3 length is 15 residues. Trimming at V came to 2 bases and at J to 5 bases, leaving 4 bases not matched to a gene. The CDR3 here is CASSLTASGDNEQFF. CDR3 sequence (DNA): TGTGCCAGCAGTTTAACTGCTAGCGGGGACAATGAGCAGTTCTTC.

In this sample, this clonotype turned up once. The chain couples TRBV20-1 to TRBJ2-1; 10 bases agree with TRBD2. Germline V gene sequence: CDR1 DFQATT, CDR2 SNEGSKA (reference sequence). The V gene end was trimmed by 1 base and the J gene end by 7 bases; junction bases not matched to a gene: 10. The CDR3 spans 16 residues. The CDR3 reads CSARVSSGGAGNEQFF. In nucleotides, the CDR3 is TGCAGTGCTAGAGTATCAAGCGGGGGGGCGGGAAATGAGCAGTTCTTC.

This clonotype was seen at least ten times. The CDR3 spells CSASRELSYEQYF. The CDR3 nucleotides are TGCAGTGCTTCTCGGGAATTGTCCTACGAGCAGTACTTC. The V gene is TRBV20-1, the J gene TRBJ2-7; tentatively, D is TRBD2 (5 bases). This CDR3 contains 13 residues. The ends were cut back, 5 bases at V and 1 base at J, with 12 bases in the middle. Germline lookup yields CDR1 DFQATT and CDR2 SNEGSKA (reference sequence).

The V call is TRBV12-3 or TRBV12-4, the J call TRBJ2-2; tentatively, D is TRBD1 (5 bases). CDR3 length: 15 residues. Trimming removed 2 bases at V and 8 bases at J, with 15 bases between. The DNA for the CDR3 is TGTGCCAGCAGTTTACCCCGCAGGGCCACAGGGGAGCTGTTTTTT. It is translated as CASSLPRRATGELFF.

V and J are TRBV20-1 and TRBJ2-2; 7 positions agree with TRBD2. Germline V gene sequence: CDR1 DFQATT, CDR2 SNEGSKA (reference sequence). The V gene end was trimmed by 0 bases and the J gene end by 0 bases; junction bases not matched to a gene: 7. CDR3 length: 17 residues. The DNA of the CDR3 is TGCAGTGCTAGAGATCCCCAGCGGGGAGCGAACACCGGGGAGCTGTTTTTT. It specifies CSARDPQRGANTGELFF.